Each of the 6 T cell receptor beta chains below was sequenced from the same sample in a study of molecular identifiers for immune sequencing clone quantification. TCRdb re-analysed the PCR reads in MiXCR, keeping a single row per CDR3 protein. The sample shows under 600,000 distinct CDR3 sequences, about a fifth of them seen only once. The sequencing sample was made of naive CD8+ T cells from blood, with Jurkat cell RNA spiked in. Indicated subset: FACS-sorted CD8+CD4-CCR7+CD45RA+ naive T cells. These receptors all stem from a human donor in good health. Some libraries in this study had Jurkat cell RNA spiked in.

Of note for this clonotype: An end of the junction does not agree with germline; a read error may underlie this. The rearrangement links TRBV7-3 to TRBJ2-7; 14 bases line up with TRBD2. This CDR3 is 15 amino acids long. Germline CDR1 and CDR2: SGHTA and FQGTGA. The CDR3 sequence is CTSSWGLAGDYEQYF. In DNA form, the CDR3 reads TGTACCAGCAGCTGGGGACTAGCGGGGGACTACGAGCAGTACTTC.

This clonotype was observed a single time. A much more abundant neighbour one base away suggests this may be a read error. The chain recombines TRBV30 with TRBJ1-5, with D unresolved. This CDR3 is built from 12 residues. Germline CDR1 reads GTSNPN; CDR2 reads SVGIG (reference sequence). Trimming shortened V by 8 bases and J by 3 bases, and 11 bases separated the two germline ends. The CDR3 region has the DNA TGTGCCCCCCGGGCGAACAATCAGCCCCAGCATTTT. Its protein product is CAPRANNQPQHF.

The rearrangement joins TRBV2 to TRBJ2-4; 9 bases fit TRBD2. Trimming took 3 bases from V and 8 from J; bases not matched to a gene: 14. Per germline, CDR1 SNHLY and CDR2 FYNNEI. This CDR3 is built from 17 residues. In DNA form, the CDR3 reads TGTGCCAGCAGTGAGTGGCTAGCGGGACCGGGAGGGGACATTCAGTACTTC. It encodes CASSEWLAGPGGDIQYF.

CDR3 residues: CASSSGTVSYEQYF. Here the CDR3 DNA reads TGCGCCAGCAGCTCCGGGACAGTCTCCTACGAGCAGTACTTC. This chain connects TRBV5-1 to TRBJ2-7; TRBD1 matches 7 bases. The CDR3 runs to 14 residues. The germline V gene encodes CDR1 SGHRS and CDR2 YFSETQ. Germline trimming cut 3 bases from V and 0 bases from J; bases unmatched to any gene: 3.

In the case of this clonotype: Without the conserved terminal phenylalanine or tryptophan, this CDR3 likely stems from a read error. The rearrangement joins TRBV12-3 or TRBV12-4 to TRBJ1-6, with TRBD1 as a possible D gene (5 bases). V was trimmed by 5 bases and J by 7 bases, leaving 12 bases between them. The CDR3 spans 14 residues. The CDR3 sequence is CASSETDTNSPLHL. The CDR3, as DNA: TGTGCCAGCAGTGAGACAGATACAAATTCACCCCTCCACCTT.

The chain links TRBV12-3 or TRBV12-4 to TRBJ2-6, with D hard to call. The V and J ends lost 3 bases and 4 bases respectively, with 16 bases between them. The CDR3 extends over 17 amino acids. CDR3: CASSFYGPVPGANVLTF. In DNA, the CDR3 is TGTGCCAGCAGTTTCTACGGCCCGGTTCCCGGGGCCAACGTCCTGACTTTC.